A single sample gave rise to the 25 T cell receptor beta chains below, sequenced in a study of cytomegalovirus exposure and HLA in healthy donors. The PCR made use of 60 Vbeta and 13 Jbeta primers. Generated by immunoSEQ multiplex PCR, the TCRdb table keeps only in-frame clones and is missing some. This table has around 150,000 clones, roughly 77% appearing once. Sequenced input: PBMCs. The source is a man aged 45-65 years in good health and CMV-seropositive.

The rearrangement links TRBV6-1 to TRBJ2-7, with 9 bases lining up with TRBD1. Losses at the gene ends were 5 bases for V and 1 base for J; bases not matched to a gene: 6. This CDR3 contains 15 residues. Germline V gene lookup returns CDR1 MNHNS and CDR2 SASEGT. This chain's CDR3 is CASSPWTGASYEQYF. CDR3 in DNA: TGTGCCAGCAGTCCATGGACAGGGGCTTCCTACGAGCAGTACTTC.

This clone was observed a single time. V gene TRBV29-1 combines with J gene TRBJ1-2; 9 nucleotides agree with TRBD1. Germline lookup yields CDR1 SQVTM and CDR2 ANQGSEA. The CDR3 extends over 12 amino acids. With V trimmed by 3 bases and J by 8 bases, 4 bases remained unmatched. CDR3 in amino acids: CSVEYRGRGYTF. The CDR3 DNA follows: TGCAGCGTTGAGTACAGGGGGCGCGGCTACACCTTC.

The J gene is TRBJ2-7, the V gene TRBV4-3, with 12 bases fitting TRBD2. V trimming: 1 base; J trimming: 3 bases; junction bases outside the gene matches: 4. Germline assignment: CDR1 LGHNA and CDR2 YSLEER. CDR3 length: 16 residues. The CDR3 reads CASSQGLAGVGYEQYF. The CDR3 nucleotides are TGCGCCAGCAGCCAAGGACTAGCGGGGGTAGGCTACGAGCAGTACTTC.

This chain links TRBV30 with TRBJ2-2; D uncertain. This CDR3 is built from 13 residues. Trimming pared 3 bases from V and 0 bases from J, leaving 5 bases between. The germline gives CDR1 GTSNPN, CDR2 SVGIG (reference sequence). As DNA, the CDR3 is TGTGCCTGGAGAAGCCCGAACACCGGGGAGCTGTTTTTT. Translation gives CAWRSPNTGELFF.

The CDR3 loop reads CASSDPGTSPETQYF. The CDR3 DNA sequence: TGTGCCAGCAGCGACCCCGGGACTAGCCCAGAGACCCAGTACTTC. The rearrangement joins TRBV7-9 to TRBJ2-5; 9 bases line up with TRBD2. V was clipped by 5 bases and J by 4 bases; unmatched bases: 8. This CDR3 is built from 15 residues. The germline gives CDR1 SEHNR, CDR2 FQNEAQ (reference sequence).

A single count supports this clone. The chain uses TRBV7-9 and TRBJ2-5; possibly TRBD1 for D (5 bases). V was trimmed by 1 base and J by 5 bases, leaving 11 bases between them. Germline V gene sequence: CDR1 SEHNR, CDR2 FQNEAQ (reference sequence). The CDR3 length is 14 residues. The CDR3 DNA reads TGTGCCAGCAGCTTAGGGGGCGATAGCGAGACCCAGTACTTC. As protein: CASSLGGDSETQYF. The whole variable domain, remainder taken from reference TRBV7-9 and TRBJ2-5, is DTGVSQNPRHKITKRGQNVTFRCDPISEHNRLYWYRQTLGQGPEFLTYFQNEAQLEKSRLLSDRFSAERPKGSFSTLEIQRTEQGDSAMYLCASSLGGDSETQYFGPGTRLLVL.

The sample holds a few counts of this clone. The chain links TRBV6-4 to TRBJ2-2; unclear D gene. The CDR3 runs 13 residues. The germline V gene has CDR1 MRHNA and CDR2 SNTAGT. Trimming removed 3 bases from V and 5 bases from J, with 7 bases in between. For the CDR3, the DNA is TGTGCCAGCAGTGAATCGGAGACCGGGGAGCTGTTTTTT. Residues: CASSESETGELFF.

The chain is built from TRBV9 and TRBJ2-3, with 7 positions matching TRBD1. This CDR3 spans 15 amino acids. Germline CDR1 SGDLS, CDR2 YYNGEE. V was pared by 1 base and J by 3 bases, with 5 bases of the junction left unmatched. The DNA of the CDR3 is TGTGCCAGCAGCGTACTGACAGGGCAAACAGATACGCAGTATTTT. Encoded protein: CASSVLTGQTDTQYF.

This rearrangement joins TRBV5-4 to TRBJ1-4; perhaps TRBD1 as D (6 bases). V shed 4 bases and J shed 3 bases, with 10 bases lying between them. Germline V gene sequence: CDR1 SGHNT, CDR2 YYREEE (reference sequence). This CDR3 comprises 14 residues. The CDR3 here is CASSVDRPNEKLFF. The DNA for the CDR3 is TGTGCCAGCAGCGTGGACAGACCTAATGAAAAACTGTTTTTT.

The CDR3 bases are TGTGCCACCAGCAGAGTCGATCAGCCCCAGCATTTT. The encoded protein is CATSRVDQPQHF. The chain uses TRBV15 and TRBJ1-5; no clear D. The V gene lost 1 base and the J gene lost 5 bases, with 3 bases spanning the gap. Per germline, CDR1 LNHNV and CDR2 YYDKDF (reference sequence). The CDR3 contains 12 residues. Using reference TRBV15 and TRBJ1-5 for the parts outside the CDR3, the full variable domain is DAMVIQNPRYQVTQFGKPVTLSCSQTLNHNVMYWYQQKSSQAPKLLFHYYDKDFNNEADTPDNFQSRRPNTSFCFLDIRSPGLGDTAMYLCATSRVDQPQHFGDGTRLSIL.

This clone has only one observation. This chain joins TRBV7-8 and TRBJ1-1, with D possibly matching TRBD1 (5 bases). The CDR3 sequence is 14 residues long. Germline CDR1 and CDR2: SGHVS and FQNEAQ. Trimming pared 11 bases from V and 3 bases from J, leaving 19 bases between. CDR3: CAAKEGYGDTEAFF. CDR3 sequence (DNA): TGTGCCGCGAAGGAGGGGTATGGGGACACTGAAGCTTTCTTT. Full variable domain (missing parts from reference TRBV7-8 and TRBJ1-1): GAGVSQSPRYKVAKRGQDVALRCDPISGHVSLFWYQQALGQGPEFLTYFQNEAQLDKSGLPSDRFFAERPEGSVSTLKIQRTQQEDSAVYLCAAKEGYGDTEAFFGQGTRLTVV.

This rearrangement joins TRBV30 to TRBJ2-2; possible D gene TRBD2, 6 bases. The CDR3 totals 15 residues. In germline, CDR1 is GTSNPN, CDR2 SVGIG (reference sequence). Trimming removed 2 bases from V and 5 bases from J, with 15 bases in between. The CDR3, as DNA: TGTGCCTGGAGTTCGACGGGGGTAAAAACCGGGGAGCTGTTTTTT. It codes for CAWSSTGVKTGELFF.

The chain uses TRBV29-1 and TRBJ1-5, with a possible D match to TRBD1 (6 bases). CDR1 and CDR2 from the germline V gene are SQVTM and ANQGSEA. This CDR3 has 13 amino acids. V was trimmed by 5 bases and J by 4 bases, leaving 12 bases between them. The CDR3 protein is CSVRDNHNQPQHF. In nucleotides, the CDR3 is TGCAGCGTTAGGGACAATCATAATCAGCCCCAGCATTTT.

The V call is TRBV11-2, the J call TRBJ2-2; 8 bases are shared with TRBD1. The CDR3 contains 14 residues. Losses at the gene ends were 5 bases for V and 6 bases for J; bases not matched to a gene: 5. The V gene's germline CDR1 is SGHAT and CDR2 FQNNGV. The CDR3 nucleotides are TGTGCCAGCAGCCAACCGACAGGGGCCGGGGAGCTGTTTTTT. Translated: CASSQPTGAGELFF. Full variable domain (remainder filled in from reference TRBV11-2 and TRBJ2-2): EAGVAQSPRYKIIEKRQSVAFWCNPISGHATLYWYQQILGQGPKLLIQFQNNGVVDDSQLPKDRFSAERLKGVDSTLKIQPAKLEDSAVYLCASSQPTGAGELFFGEGSRLTVL.

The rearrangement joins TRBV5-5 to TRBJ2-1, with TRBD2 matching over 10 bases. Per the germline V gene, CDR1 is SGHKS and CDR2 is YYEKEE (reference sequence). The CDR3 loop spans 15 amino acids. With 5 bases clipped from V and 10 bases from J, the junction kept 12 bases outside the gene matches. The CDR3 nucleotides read TGTGCCAGCAGACTGATAGCGGGGGGCCCCCTCGAGCAGTTCTTC. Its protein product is CASRLIAGGPLEQFF. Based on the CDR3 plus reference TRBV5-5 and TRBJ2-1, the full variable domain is DAGVTQSPTHLIKTRGQQVTLRCSPISGHKSVSWYQQVLGQGPQFIFQYYEKEERGRGNFPDRFSARQFPNYSSELNVNALLLGDSALYLCASRLIAGGPLEQFFGPGTRLTVL.

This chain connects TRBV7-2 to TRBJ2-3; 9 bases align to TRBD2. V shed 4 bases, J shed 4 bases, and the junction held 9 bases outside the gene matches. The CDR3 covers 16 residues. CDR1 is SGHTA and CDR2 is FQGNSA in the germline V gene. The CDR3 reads CASSWMGGGDSDTQYF. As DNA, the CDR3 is TGTGCCAGCAGCTGGATGGGCGGGGGGGACTCAGATACGCAGTATTTT. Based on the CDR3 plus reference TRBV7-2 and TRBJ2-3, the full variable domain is GAGVSQSPSNKVTEKGKDVELRCDPISGHTALYWYRQSLGQGLEFLIYFQGNSAPDKSGLPSDRFSAERTGGSVSTLTIQRTQQEDSAVYLCASSWMGGGDSDTQYFGPGTRLTVL.

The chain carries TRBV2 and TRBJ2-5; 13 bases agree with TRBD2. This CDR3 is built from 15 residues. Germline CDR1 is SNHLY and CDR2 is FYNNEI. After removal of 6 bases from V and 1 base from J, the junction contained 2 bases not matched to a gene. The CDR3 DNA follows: TGTGCCAGCAGGGGACTAGCGGGGAGCCAAGAGACCCAGTACTTC. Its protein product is CASRGLAGSQETQYF. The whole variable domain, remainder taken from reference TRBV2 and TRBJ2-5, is EPEVTQTPSHQVTQMGQEVILRCVPISNHLYFYWYRQILGQKVEFLVSFYNNEISEKSEIFDDQFSVERPDGSNFTLKIRSTKLEDSAMYFCASRGLAGSQETQYFGPGTRLLVL.

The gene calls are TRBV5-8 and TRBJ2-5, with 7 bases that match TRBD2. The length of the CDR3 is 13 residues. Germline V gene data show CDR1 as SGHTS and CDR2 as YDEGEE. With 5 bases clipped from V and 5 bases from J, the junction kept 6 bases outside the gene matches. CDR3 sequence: CASRRTSGETQYF. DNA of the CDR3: TGTGCCAGCAGAAGGACTAGTGGGGAGACCCAGTACTTC.

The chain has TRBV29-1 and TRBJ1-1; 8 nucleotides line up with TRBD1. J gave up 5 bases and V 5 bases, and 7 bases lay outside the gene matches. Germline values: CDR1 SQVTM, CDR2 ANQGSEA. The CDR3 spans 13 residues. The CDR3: CSVSGQGRTEAFF. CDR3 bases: TGCAGCGTTTCCGGACAGGGAAGAACTGAAGCTTTCTTT.

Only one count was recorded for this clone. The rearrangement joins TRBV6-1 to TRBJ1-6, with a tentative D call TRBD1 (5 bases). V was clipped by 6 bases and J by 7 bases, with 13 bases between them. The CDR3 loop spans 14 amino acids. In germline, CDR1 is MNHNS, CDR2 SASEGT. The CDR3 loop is CASRTGGENSPLHF. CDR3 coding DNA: TGTGCCAGCAGGACGGGAGGGGAAAATTCACCCCTCCACTTT.

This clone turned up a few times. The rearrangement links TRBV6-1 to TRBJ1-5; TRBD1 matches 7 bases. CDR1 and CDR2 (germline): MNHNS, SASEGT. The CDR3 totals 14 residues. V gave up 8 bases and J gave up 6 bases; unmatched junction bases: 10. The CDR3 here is CASGKGGRFQPQHF. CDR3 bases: TGTGCCAGCGGGAAAGGGGGCCGGTTTCAGCCCCAGCATTTT.

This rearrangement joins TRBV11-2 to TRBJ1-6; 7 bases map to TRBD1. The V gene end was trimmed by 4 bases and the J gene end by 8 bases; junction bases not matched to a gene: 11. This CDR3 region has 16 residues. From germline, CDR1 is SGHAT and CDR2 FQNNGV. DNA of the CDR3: TGTGCCAGCAGCTCGCCCTTCGGGGACAGATATTCACCCCTCCACTTT. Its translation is CASSSPFGDRYSPLHF.

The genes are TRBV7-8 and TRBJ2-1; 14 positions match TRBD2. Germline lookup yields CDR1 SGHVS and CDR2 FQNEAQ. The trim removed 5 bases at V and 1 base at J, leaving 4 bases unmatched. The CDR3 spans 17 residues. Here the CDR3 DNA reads TGTGCCAGCAGCCCCTGGACTAGCGGGGGGTCCTACAATGAGCAGTTCTTC. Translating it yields CASSPWTSGGSYNEQFF. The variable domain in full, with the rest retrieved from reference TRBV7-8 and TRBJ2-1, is GAGVSQSPRYKVAKRGQDVALRCDPISGHVSLFWYQQALGQGPEFLTYFQNEAQLDKSGLPSDRFFAERPEGSVSTLKIQRTQQEDSAVYLCASSPWTSGGSYNEQFFGPGTRLTVL.

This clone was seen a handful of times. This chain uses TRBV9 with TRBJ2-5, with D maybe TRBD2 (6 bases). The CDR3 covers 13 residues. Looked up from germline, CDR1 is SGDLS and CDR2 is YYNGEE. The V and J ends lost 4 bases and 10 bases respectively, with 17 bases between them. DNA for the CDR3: TGTGCCAGCAGCAGCGGGCCCTGGGATAACCAGTACTTC. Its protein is CASSSGPWDNQYF. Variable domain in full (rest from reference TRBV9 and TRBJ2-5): DSGVTQTPKHLITATGQRVTLRCSPRSGDLSVYWYQQSLDQGLQFLIQYYNGEERAKGNILERFSAQQFPDLHSELNLSSLELGDSALYFCASSSGPWDNQYFGPGTRLLVL.

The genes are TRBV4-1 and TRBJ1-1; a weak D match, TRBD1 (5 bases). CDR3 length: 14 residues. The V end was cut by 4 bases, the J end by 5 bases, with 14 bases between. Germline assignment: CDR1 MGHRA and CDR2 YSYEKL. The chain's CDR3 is CASSRQYLKTEAFF. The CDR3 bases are TGCGCCAGCAGCCGACAGTACCTCAAGACTGAAGCTTTCTTT.